This T cell receptor beta chain was identified during a study of T cell changes during pregnancy in multiple sclerosis. Measured with immunoSEQ multiplex PCR; TCRdb has only the in-frame clones, and not every one. The data show about 76,000 clones, about 94% seen once. Germline assignment: CDR1 MRHNA and CDR2 SNTAGT. The germline V and J ends were trimmed by 3 bases and 9 bases, with 12 bases remaining between them. The CDR3 spans 14 residues. This receptor was identified in a female donor with multiple sclerosis, enrolled in a pregnancy study. The V gene is TRBV6-4, the J gene TRBJ1-6; D is ambiguous. Sequenced here: peripheral blood, sampled in the third trimester of pregnancy. CDR3 sequence reads: CASSDRGFSSPLHF. CDR3 sequence (DNA): TGTGCCAGCAGTGATCGAGGGTTCAGTTCACCCCTCCACTTT.